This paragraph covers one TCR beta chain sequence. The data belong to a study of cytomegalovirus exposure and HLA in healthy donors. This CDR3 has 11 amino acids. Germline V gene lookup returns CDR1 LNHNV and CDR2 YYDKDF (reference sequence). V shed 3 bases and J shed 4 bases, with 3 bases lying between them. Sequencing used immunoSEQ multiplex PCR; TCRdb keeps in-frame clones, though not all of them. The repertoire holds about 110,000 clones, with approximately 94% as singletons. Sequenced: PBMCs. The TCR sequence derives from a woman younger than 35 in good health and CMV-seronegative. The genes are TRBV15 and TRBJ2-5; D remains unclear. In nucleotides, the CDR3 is TGTGCCACCAGCAGCGGAGAGACCCAGTACTTC. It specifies CATSSGETQYF.